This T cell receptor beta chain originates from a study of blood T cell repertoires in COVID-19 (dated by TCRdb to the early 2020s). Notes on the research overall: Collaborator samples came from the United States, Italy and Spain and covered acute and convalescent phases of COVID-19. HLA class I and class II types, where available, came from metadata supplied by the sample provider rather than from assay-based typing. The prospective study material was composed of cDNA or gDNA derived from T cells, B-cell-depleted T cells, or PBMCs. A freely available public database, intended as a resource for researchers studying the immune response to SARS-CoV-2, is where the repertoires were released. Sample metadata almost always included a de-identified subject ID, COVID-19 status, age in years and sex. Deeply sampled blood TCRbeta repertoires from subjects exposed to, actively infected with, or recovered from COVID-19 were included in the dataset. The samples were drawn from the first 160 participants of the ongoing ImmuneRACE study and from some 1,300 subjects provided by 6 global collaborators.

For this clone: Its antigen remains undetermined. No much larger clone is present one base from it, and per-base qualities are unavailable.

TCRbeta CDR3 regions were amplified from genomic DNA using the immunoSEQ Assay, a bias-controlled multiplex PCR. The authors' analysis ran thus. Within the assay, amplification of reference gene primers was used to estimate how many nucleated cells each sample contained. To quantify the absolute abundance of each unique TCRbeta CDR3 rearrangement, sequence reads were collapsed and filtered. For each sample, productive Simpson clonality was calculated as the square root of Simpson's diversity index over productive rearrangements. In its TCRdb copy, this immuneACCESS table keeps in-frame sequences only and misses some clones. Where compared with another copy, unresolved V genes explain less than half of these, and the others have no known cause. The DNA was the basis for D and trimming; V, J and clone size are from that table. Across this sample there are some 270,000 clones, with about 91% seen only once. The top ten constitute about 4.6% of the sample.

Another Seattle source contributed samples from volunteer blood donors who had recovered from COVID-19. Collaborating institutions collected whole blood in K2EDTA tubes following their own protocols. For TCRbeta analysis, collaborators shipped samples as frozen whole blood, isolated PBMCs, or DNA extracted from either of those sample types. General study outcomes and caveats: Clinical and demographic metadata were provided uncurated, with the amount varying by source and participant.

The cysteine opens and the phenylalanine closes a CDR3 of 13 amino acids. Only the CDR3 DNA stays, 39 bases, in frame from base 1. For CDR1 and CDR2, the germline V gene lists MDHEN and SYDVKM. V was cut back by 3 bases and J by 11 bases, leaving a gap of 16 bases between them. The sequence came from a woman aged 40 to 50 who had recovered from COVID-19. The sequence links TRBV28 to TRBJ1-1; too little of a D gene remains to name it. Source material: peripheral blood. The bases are TGTGCCAGCAGTTTTAATTCGGACTTTTCGGCTTTCTTT. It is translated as CASSFNSDFSAFF.